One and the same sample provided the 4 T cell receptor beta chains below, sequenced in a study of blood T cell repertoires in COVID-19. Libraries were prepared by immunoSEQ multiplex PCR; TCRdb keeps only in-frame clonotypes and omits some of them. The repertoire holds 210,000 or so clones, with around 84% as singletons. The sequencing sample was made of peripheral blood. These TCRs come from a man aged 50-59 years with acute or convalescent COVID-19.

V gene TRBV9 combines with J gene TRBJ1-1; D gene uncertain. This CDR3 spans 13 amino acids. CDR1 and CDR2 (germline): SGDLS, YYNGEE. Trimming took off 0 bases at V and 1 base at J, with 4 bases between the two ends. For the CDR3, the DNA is TGTGCCAGCAGCGTAGCTACGAACACTGAAGCTTTCTTT. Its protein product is CASSVATNTEAFF.

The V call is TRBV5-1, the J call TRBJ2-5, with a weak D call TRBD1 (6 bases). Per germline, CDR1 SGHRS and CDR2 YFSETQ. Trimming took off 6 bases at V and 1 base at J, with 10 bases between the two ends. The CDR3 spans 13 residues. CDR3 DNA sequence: TGCGCCAGCAACAGGGATTCCCAAGAGACCCAGTACTTC. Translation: CASNRDSQETQYF.

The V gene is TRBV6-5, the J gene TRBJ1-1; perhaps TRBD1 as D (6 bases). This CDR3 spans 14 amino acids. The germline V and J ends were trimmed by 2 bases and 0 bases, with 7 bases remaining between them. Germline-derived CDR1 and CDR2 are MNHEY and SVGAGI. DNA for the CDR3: TGTGCCAGCAGTTACGGGGGCATGAACACTGAAGCTTTCTTT. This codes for CASSYGGMNTEAFF.

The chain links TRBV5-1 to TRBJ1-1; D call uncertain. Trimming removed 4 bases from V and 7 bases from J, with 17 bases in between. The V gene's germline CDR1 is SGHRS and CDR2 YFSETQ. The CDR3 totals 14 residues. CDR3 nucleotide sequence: TGCGCCAGCAGCACGATCGCCGGGTTTCATGAAGCTTTCTTT. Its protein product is CASSTIAGFHEAFF.